This TCR beta chain was profiled in a study of early T cells in non-severe SARS-CoV-2 infection. Study observations and caveats: The matching step, a VDJdb search, favored anti-spike CD8 responses and missed private and CD4 specificities.

CDR3 length: 14 amino acids. Trimming left V 1 base short and J 6 bases short, with 13 bases between. CDR1 LNHDA and CDR2 SQIVND come from the germline V gene (reference sequence). This clonotype was observed many times. Antigen: not known. TCRdb redid the calling of the 5' RACE reads with MiXCR, one entry per CDR3 protein. The sample contains some 30,000 distinct CDR3 sequences, around 9% of which appear only once. The sequence was obtained from an adult who was a healthcare worker with PCR-confirmed SARS-CoV-2 infection or an uninfected control (not recorded which). The chain uses TRBV19 and TRBJ2-7, with D maybe TRBD1 (5 bases). The sample comprised whole blood. The CDR3 sequence: CASSIAKSGFEQYF. The CDR3 bases are TGTGCCAGTAGTATAGCAAAGTCAGGGTTCGAGCAGTACTTC. The full variable domain, in which reference TRBV19 and TRBJ2-7 provide the parts outside the CDR3, is DGGITQSPKYLFRKEGQNVTLSCEQNLNHDAMYWYRQDPGQGLRLIYYSQIVNDFQKGDIAEGYSVSREKKESFPLTVTSAQKNPTAFYLCASSIAKSGFEQYFGPGTRLTVT.